A selection of T cell receptor beta chains follows, all from one sample in a study of blood T cell repertoires in COVID-19. The protocol was immunoSEQ multiplex PCR, while the TCRdb copy is restricted to in-frame clones and leaves out a portion. The sample lists about 200,000 clones, 86% occurring once. The source material was peripheral blood. The receptors come from a woman aged 70 to 79 with acute or convalescent COVID-19. Both conserved end residues are part of each CDR3. The D gene is left open where the match is weak. Not all rows give a size; the values are once, few, many and, for expanded clones, a class.

clone_size: few; v_call: TRBV12-3/TRBV12-4; j_call: TRBJ1-1; d_call: NA; cdr3_length: 12; cdr3_aa: CASRNFRDKAFF; cdr3_nt: TGTGCCAGCAGGAACTTCCGGGACAAAGCTTTCTTT
clone_size: NA; v_call: TRBV11-3; j_call: TRBJ2-3; d_call: TRBD2; cdr3_length: 17; cdr3_aa: CASSLDGWTSVTDTQYF; cdr3_nt: TGTGCCAGCAGCTTAGATGGCTGGACTAGCGTAACAGATACGCAGTATTTT
clone_size: NA; v_call: TRBV19; j_call: TRBJ2-5; d_call: TRBD2; cdr3_length: 16; cdr3_aa: CASSTRSGRAQETQYF; cdr3_nt: TGTGCCAGTAGTACCAGGAGCGGGAGGGCCCAAGAGACCCAGTACTTC
clone_size: NA; v_call: TRBV7-2; j_call: TRBJ2-3; d_call: TRBD2; cdr3_length: 16; cdr3_aa: CASSSRLAALTDTQYF; cdr3_nt: TGTGCCAGCAGCTCACGACTAGCAGCACTTACAGATACGCAGTATTTT
clone_size: NA; v_call: TRBV10-2; j_call: TRBJ1-6; d_call: NA; cdr3_length: 14; cdr3_aa: CASRSGLPNSPLHF; cdr3_nt: TGCGCCAGCAGAAGCGGTCTGCCAAATTCACCCCTCCACTTT
clone_size: NA; v_call: TRBV28; j_call: TRBJ1-2; d_call: NA; cdr3_length: 13; cdr3_aa: CASSPPHQGGYTF; cdr3_nt: TGTGCCAGCAGCCCGCCCCACCAGGGAGGCTACACCTTC
clone_size: NA; v_call: TRBV6-1; j_call: TRBJ2-1; d_call: TRBD1; cdr3_length: 15; cdr3_aa: CASSLQGASYNEQFF; cdr3_nt: TGTGCCAGCAGCCTACAGGGGGCCTCCTACAATGAGCAGTTCTTC
clone_size: NA; v_call: TRBV7-9; j_call: TRBJ2-1; d_call: TRBD2; cdr3_length: 14; cdr3_aa: CASSLEASGGEQFF; cdr3_nt: TGTGCCAGCAGCTTAGAGGCTAGCGGGGGTGAGCAGTTCTTC
clone_size: NA; v_call: TRBV5-6; j_call: TRBJ1-1; d_call: NA; cdr3_length: 17; cdr3_aa: CASSLGPGSRRGTEAFF; cdr3_nt: TGTGCCAGCAGCTTGGGACCCGGGTCCCGAAGAGGCACTGAAGCTTTCTTT
clone_size: NA; v_call: TRBV5-4; j_call: TRBJ2-7; d_call: TRBD2; cdr3_length: 17; cdr3_aa: CASSKPTGGGRPSEQYF; cdr3_nt: TGTGCCAGCAGCAAACCCACAGGTGGCGGGAGGCCAAGCGAGCAGTACTTC
clone_size: NA; v_call: TRBV27; j_call: TRBJ2-3; d_call: NA; cdr3_length: 14; cdr3_aa: CASSLQGWADTQYF; cdr3_nt: TGTGCCAGCAGTTTACAGGGCTGGGCAGATACGCAGTATTTT